This T cell receptor beta chain was captured by sequencing in a study of T cells in Graves' hyperthyroidism and ophthalmopathy. The study, taken as a whole, reports: Ophthalmopathy onset followed model prediction by a median approximately six months.

As concerns this clonotype: Its antigen is currently unknown. Being one base from a much bigger clone, this may be a read error.

V lost 5 bases, J lost 1 base, and 8 bases lay in between. The germline V gene has CDR1 ENHRY and CDR2 SYGVKD. This CDR3 region has 13 residues. Amplification yielded TCR beta CDR3 regions, with RNA transcripts as the source. The HTBI set primed first-round TCR CDR3 RT-PCR. TCRdb reprocessed the multiplex PCR reads with MiXCR, giving one entry per CDR3 protein. Of under 350,000 distinct CDR3 sequences listed, 15% to 20% are singletons. An approximately 9.8 ml volume of fresh peripheral blood provided the PBMCs. The chain couples TRBV10-3 to TRBJ1-1; D is unresolved. This TCR derives from a woman aged 55-75 years with Graves' ophthalmopathy. The sample taken for sequencing was blood. The CDR3 DNA sequence: TGTGCCATCAGTCAGACGGAGAACACTGAAGCTTTCTTT. Amino acid sequence: CAISQTENTEAFF.